The entry that follows covers one TCR beta chain sequence. Its cognate antigen is unknown. TCRdb re-called the reads with MiXCR, one entry per CDR3 protein. Of 830,000 or so distinct CDR3 sequences in the sample, roughly 33% were seen once. These data originate in a study of T cell repertoires in cytomegalovirus infection. Study-level background: Recently identified HLA-C-restricted CMV epitopes were used, and well-studied HLA-B-restricted CMV epitopes were used as well. From public TCR beta signatures came an indication of both CMV infection and matching HLA type.

Findings of the study overall: HLA-C-restricted CMV-specific TCR beta clonotypes were dominant in the ex vivo response.

The TCR comes from a human donor in good health (CMV status not recorded). Some clones in this sample may be carry-over from other donors' samples. The sample was cultured CD8+ T cells from PBMCs, taken from culture after CMV antigen stimulation.

The CDR3 nucleotides read TGTGCCAGCAGCCACGGAGGAGCCTGGGGCTACACCTTC. The encoded protein is CASSHGGAWGYTF. This sequence joins TRBV11-2 and TRBJ1-2; D is undetermined. V lost 5 bases and J 8 bases, leaving 15 bases between the germline ends. The CDR3 extends over 13 amino acids. Germline lookup yields CDR1 SGHAT and CDR2 FQNNGV.